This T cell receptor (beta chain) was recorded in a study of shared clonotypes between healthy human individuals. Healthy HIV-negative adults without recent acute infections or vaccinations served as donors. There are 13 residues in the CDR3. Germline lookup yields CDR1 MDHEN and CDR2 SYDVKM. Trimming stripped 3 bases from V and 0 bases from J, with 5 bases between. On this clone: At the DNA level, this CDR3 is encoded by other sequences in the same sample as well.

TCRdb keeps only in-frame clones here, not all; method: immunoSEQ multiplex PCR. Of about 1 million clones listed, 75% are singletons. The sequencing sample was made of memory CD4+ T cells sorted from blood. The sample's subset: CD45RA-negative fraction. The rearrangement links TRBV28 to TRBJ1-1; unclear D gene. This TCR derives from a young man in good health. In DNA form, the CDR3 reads TGTGCCAGCAGTTTGCCCTTGAACACTGAAGCTTTCTTT. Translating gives CASSLPLNTEAFF.